The 14 T cell receptor beta chains below all came from one sample that was sequenced in a study of circulating tumor DNA in untreated peripheral T-cell lymphoma. The repertoire was sequenced with immunoSEQ multiplex PCR; TCRdb's copy has only in-frame clones and lacks some. This table has approximately 10,000 clones, about 76% appearing once. The sequencing input was tumor tissue. The source is a human donor with peripheral T-cell lymphoma.

This clone was counted between two and nine times. The rearrangement links TRBV18 to TRBJ1-1; D is unclear. Trimming removed 1 base from V and 3 bases from J, with 6 bases in between. The CDR3 has 13 residues. CDR1 KGHSH and CDR2 LQKENI come from the germline V gene. The CDR3 reads CASSPQRDTEAFF. CDR3 bases: TGTGCCAGCTCACCACAAAGGGACACTGAAGCTTTCTTT.

The V and J genes are TRBV7-7 and TRBJ2-3, with 8 bases lining up with TRBD2. V lost 6 bases and J lost 2; bases outside the gene matches: 10. Looked up from germline, CDR1 is SSHAT and CDR2 is FNYEAQ (reference sequence). The CDR3 has 16 residues. DNA for the CDR3: TGTGCCAGCAGTCCCAAAGCGGGGGCCTTCACAGATACGCAGTATTTT. It yields the protein CASSPKAGAFTDTQYF.

This rearrangement joins TRBV28 to TRBJ2-7; TRBD1 might be the D (5 bases). CDR3 size: 12 residues. Germline values: CDR1 MDHEN, CDR2 SYDVKM. Trimming removed 11 bases from V and 2 bases from J, with 13 bases in between. The CDR3 protein is CASQGDPYEQYF. Here the CDR3 DNA reads TGTGCCTCTCAGGGCGACCCCTACGAGCAGTACTTC. Supplemented by reference TRBV28 and TRBJ2-7, the full variable domain reads DVKVTQSSRYLVKRTGEKVFLECVQDMDHENMFWYRQDPGLGLRLIYFSYDVKMKEKGDIPEGYSVSREKKERFSLILESASTNQTSMYLCASQGDPYEQYFGPGTRLTVT.

The genes are TRBV11-3 and TRBJ2-7; D gene ambiguous. The ends were cut back, 3 bases at V and 5 bases at J, with 14 bases in the middle. The CDR3 totals 14 residues. Germline V gene sequence: CDR1 SGHNT, CDR2 YENEEA. CDR3 amino acids: CASSLMTGVHEQYF. DNA for the CDR3: TGTGCCAGCAGCTTGATGACGGGCGTCCACGAGCAGTACTTC.

This chain joins TRBV29-1 and TRBJ2-5, with D hard to call. V gave up 6 bases and J gave up 0 bases, with 8 bases separating them. The germline V gene encodes CDR1 SQVTM and CDR2 ANQGSEA. The CDR3 has 12 residues. As DNA, the CDR3 is TGCAGCGTAGACTGGTACCAAGAGACCCAGTACTTC. Translating it yields CSVDWYQETQYF.

The chain uses TRBV28 and TRBJ1-5, with D unclear. The CDR3 has 12 residues. V was shortened by 7 bases and J by 4 bases, with 8 bases between the two germline ends. Germline loops: CDR1 MDHEN, CDR2 SYDVKM. The CDR3 sequence: CASKWANQPQHF. The DNA for the CDR3 is TGTGCCAGCAAGTGGGCTAATCAGCCCCAGCATTTT.

The rearrangement uses TRBV6-8 and TRBJ1-2; the match to TRBD1 covers 7 bases. Germline assignment: CDR1 MNHGY and CDR2 SAAAGT. CDR3 length equals 14 residues. Trimming cost V 8 bases and J 2 bases; bases outside gene matches: 8. The CDR3 DNA follows: TGTGCCAGCCGTGGGGACAGCATGAACTATGGCTACACCTTC. Its protein product is CASRGDSMNYGYTF.

This clone was detected only once. The V gene is TRBV16, the J gene TRBJ2-7; TRBD1 matches 11 bases. CDR1 KGHSY and CDR2 FQNENV come from the germline V gene. CDR3 length: 14 amino acids. The ends lost 3 bases at V and 4 bases at J; junction bases unmatched: 2. CDR3 sequence reads: CASSHGTGGYEQYF. As DNA, the CDR3 is TGTGCCAGCAGCCACGGGACAGGGGGATACGAGCAGTACTTC.

The rearrangement joins TRBV6-8 to TRBJ1-1; D unclear. V was clipped by 3 bases and J by 4 bases, with 9 bases between them. The germline V gene encodes CDR1 MNHGY and CDR2 SAAAGT. This CDR3 region has 13 residues. This chain's CDR3 is CASSYSEGTEAFF. CDR3 DNA: TGTGCCAGCAGTTATTCTGAGGGCACTGAAGCTTTCTTT.

This chain uses TRBV15 with TRBJ1-1; D possibly corresponds to TRBD1 (6 bases). Per the germline V gene, CDR1 is LNHNV and CDR2 is YYDKDF (reference sequence). CDR3 size: 14 residues. Trimming shortened V by 0 bases and J by 6 bases, and 11 bases separated the two germline ends. CDR3 protein: CATSRETGRPEAFF. For the CDR3, the DNA is TGTGCCACCAGCAGAGAAACAGGGCGGCCTGAAGCTTTCTTT.

The chain has TRBV11-3 and TRBJ2-1; 15 bases are shared with TRBD2. The CDR3 has 18 residues. Germline V gene lookup returns CDR1 SGHNT and CDR2 YENEEA. Trimming cost V 4 bases and J 7 bases; bases outside gene matches: 11. CDR3 nucleotides: TGTGCCAGCAGCTCCCCCCGGACTAGCGGGGGGGGCTTAAATGAGCAGTTCTTC. Translation: CASSSPRTSGGGLNEQFF.

The table lists this clone with a count of one. The chain has TRBV18 and TRBJ1-1; perhaps TRBD1 as D (6 bases). Looked up from germline, CDR1 is KGHSH and CDR2 is LQKENI. Trimming removed 0 bases at V and 4 bases at J, with 12 bases between. The length of the CDR3 is 15 residues. The DNA for the CDR3 is TGTGCCAGCTCACCACCGAGGCAGGGGAGCACTGAAGCTTTCTTT. This gives the protein CASSPPRQGSTEAFF. The variable domain in full, completed from reference TRBV18 and TRBJ1-1, reads NAGVMQNPRHLVRRRGQEARLRCSPMKGHSHVYWYRQLPEEGLKFMVYLQKENIIDESGMPKERFSAEFPKEGPSILRIQQVVRGDSAAYFCASSPPRQGSTEAFFGQGTRLTVV.

This clone was observed a handful of times. This rearrangement joins TRBV5-1 to TRBJ2-2; D perhaps matches TRBD1 (6 bases). CDR3 size: 17 residues. CDR1 is SGHRS and CDR2 is YFSETQ in the germline V gene. The V and J ends lost 3 bases and 4 bases respectively, with 19 bases between them. DNA of the CDR3: TGCGCCAGCAGCTCTTATAGTGGGGGCGCGGTCACCGGGGAGCTGTTTTTT. Translation gives CASSSYSGGAVTGELFF.

Worth noting for this clone: Mismatch with germline at one junction end may stem from a read error. J is TRBJ2-1 and V is TRBV13; possible D gene TRBD2, 6 bases. The germline gives CDR1 PRHDT, CDR2 FYEKMQ (reference sequence). This CDR3 has 15 residues. The CDR3 DNA reads as TGTGCCAGCAGCTACCCGGAGGGGCTCGACAATGAACAGTTCTTC. Translation: CASSYPEGLDNEQFF.